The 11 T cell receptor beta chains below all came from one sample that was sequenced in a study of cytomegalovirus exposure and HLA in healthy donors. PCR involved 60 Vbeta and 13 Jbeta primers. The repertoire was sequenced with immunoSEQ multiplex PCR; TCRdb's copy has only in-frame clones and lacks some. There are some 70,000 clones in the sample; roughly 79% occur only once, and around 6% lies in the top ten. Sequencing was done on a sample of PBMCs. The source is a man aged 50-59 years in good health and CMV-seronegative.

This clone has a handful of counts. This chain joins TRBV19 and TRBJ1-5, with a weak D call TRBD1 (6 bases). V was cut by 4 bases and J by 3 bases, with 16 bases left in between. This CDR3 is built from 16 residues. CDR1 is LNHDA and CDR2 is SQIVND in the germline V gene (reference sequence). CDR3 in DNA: TGTGCCAGTAGTAGGGATCCAGGACAGCACAATCAGCCCCAGCATTTT. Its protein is CASSRDPGQHNQPQHF.

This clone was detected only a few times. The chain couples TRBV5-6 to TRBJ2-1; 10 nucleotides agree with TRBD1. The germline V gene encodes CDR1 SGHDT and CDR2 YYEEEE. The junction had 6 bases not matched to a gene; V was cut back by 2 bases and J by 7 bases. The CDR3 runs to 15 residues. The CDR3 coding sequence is TGTGCCAGCAGCTTTGGGACAGGGGAGAAAAATGAGCAGTTCTTC. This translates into CASSFGTGEKNEQFF.

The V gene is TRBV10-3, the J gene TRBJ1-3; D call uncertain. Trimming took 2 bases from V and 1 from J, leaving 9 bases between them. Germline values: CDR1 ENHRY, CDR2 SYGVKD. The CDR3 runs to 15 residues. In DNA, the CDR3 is TGTGCCATCAGTGAGGGCACAGTGTCTGGAAACACCATATATTTT. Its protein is CAISEGTVSGNTIYF.

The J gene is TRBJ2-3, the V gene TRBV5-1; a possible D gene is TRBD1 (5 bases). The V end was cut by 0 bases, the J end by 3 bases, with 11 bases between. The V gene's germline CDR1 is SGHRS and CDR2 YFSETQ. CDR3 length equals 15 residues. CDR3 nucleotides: TGCGCCAGCAGCTTGGGTGGACAAGAGACAGATACGCAGTATTTT. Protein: CASSLGGQETDTQYF.

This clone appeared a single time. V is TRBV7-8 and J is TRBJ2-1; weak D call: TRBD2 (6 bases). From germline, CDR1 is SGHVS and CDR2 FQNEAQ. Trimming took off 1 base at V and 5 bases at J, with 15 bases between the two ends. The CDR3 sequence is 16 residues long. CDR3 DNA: TGTGCCAGCAGCTTAGGAGGCGGGACCGAACACAATGAGCAGTTCTTC. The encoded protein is CASSLGGGTEHNEQFF.

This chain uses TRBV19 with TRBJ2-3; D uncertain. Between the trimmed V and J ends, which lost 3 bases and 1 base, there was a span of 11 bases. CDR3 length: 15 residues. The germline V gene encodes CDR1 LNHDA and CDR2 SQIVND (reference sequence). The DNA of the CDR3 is TGTGCCAGTAGTATCCGTTCTCCTGGCACAGATACGCAGTATTTT. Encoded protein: CASSIRSPGTDTQYF.

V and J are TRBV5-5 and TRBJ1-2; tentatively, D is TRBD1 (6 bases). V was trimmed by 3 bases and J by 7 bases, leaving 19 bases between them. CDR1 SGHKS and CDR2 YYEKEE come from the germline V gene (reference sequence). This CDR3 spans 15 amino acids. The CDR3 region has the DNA TGTGCCAGCAGCTCCCTCCACACAGGGATCGCTGGCTACACCTTC. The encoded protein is CASSSLHTGIAGYTF.

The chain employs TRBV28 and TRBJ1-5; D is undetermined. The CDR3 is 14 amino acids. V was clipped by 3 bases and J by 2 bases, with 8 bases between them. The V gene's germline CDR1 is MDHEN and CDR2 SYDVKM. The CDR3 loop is CASSFAHGNQPQHF. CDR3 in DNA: TGTGCCAGCAGTTTCGCGCATGGCAATCAGCCCCAGCATTTT.

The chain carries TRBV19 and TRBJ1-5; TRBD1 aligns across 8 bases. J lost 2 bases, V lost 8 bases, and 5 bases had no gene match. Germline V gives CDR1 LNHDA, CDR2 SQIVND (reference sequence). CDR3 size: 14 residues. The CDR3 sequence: CASLDRGRNQPQHF. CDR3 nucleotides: TGTGCCAGTTTAGACAGGGGACGCAATCAGCCCCAGCATTTT. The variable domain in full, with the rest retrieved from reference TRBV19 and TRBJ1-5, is DGGITQSPKYLFRKEGQNVTLSCEQNLNHDAMYWYRQDPGQGLRLIYYSQIVNDFQKGDIAEGYSVSREKKESFPLTVTSAQKNPTAFYLCASLDRGRNQPQHFGDGTRLSIL.

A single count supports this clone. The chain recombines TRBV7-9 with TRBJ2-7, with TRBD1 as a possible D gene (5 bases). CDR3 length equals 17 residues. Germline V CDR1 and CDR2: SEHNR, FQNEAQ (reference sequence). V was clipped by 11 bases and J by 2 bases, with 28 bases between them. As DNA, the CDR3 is TGTGCCTCCAGCAGCTGGGTAGGGCAGGGCGCAACCTACGAGCAGTACTTC. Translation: CASSSWVGQGATYEQYF.

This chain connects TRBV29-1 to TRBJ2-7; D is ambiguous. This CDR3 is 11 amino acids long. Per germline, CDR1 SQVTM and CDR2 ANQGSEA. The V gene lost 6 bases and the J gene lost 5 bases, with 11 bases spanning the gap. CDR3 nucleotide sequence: TGCAGCGTCCAGACTGGCAACGAGCAGTACTTC. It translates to CSVQTGNEQYF.